This T cell receptor beta chain derives from a study of cytomegalovirus exposure and HLA in healthy donors. Study results and caveats: Further analysis was carried out later, and it showed several of the most significant clusters appearing linked to common viral pathogens. What TCR beta sequences reportedly achieved was accurate prediction of HLA-A and HLA-B alleles in most subjects. A later analysis found TCR association rates differed by HLA locus, highest for DRB1 and lowest for HLA-C.

Both 60 Vbeta primers and 13 Jbeta primers went into the PCR. Under the authors' procedure: Roughly 11 million shared chains were among the roughly 78 million unique TCR beta chains that a later analysis counted. Generated by immunoSEQ multiplex PCR, the TCRdb table keeps only in-frame clones and is missing some. That table gives V, J and clone size, and the DNA gave D and trimming. The sample records approximately 160,000 clones, approximately 82% being singletons. There are 16 residues in the CDR3. J lost 1 base, V lost 4 bases, and 10 bases had no gene match. Germline CDR1 SGHNT, CDR2 YYREEE (reference sequence). Of note for this clone: The antigen is unknown.

The rearrangement uses TRBV5-4 and TRBJ2-5, with TRBD1 matching over 7 bases. The sample was PBMCs. The origin of this receptor is a male donor in good health and CMV-seronegative. CDR3 protein: CASSRDGGQTQETQYF. CDR3 sequence (DNA): TGTGCCAGCAGCAGGGATGGGGGACAGACCCAAGAGACCCAGTACTTC.